Listed here are 26 T cell receptor beta chains from one sample, sequenced in a study of cytomegalovirus exposure and HLA in healthy donors. 60 Vbeta and 13 Jbeta primers were used in PCR. TCRdb's copy holds only in-frame clones and misses some; the assay was immunoSEQ multiplex PCR. In the table there are about 120,000 clones, 74% of which are singletons. Sequenced: PBMCs. These receptor sequences come from a human donor in good health.

This clone was detected only once. V and J are TRBV19 and TRBJ1-5; D not certain. With 6 bases removed from V and 5 bases from J, the gap between germline ends came to 20 bases. The CDR3 length is 16 residues. From germline, CDR1 is LNHDA and CDR2 SQIVND (reference sequence). The CDR3 protein is CASSTLTRGDYQPQHF. CDR3 DNA: TGTGCCAGTAGCACTCTAACCCGGGGAGATTATCAGCCCCAGCATTTT.

The chain carries TRBV2 and TRBJ2-5, with no clear D. V gave up 7 bases and J gave up 5 bases, with 11 bases separating them. The CDR3 totals 12 residues. CDR1 is SNHLY, CDR2 FYNNEI, per germline. The CDR3 DNA sequence: TGTGCCAGCACCTCACGCCGGGAGACCCAGTACTTC. Amino acids: CASTSRRETQYF.

This chain connects TRBV7-2 to TRBJ2-7; TRBD1 agrees at 8 bases. J gave up 13 bases and V 5 bases, and 22 bases lay outside the gene matches. This CDR3 is built from 16 residues. The germline V gene encodes CDR1 SGHTA and CDR2 FQGNSA. Here the CDR3 DNA reads TGTGCCAGCAGCCGAGGGTCCGGACAGGGAGATCGTTCCAGATACTTC. Protein: CASSRGSGQGDRSRYF.

This chain uses TRBV6-5 with TRBJ1-5; 9 bases are shared with TRBD1. The CDR3 sequence is 13 residues long. Germline V gene lookup returns CDR1 MNHEY and CDR2 SVGAGI. J lost 6 bases, V lost 5 bases, and 2 bases had no gene match. The CDR3 DNA reads as TGTGCCAGCAGTGGGACAGGGATTCAGCCCCAGCATTTT. Translated, it gives CASSGTGIQPQHF.

The chain employs TRBV19 and TRBJ2-3; D is unclear. CDR3 length: 14 amino acids. The germline V gene has CDR1 LNHDA and CDR2 SQIVND (reference sequence). V shed 7 bases and J shed 0 bases, with 11 bases lying between them. CDR3 loop: CASKEESSTDTQYF. CDR3 DNA: TGTGCCAGTAAAGAGGAATCTAGCACAGATACGCAGTATTTT.

The chain couples TRBV7-3 to TRBJ2-2; the match to TRBD1 covers 10 bases. CDR1 is SGHTA, CDR2 FQGTGA, per germline. The CDR3 consists of 15 residues. Trimming removed 3 bases from V and 7 bases from J; junction bases left unmatched: 5. In DNA, the CDR3 is TGTGCCAGCAGCTTGACGGGACAGGGGAGCGGGGAGCTGTTTTTT. Protein sequence: CASSLTGQGSGELFF.

This clone was found a few times. The chain couples TRBV5-6 to TRBJ2-7; D is possibly TRBD1 (6 bases). This CDR3 is built from 12 residues. The V gene's germline CDR1 is SGHDT and CDR2 YYEEEE. V lost 2 bases, J lost 8 bases, and 11 bases lay in between. DNA of the CDR3: TGTGCCAGCAGCTTCCTACAGGGCAAGCAGTACTTC. This sequence encodes CASSFLQGKQYF.

The chain joins TRBV29-1 to TRBJ2-3; the match to TRBD2 covers 14 bases. Germline trimming cut 7 bases from V and 6 bases from J; bases unmatched to any gene: 12. The germline V gene encodes CDR1 SQVTM and CDR2 ANQGSEA. The CDR3 runs to 16 residues. The DNA of the CDR3 is TGCAGCGCGAAGGGACTAGCGGGGGCCACTCGGGATACGCAGTATTTT. Residues: CSAKGLAGATRDTQYF.

This clone came up a few times. The rearrangement uses TRBV11-2 and TRBJ1-6, with 7 nucleotides matching TRBD1. V trimming: 3 bases; J trimming: 5 bases; junction bases outside the gene matches: 1. The V gene's germline CDR1 is SGHAT and CDR2 FQNNGV. The CDR3 contains 14 residues. As DNA, the CDR3 is TGTGCCAGCAGCTTCCAGGGGGATAATTCACCCCTCCACTTT. Its translation is CASSFQGDNSPLHF.

The chain recombines TRBV5-1 with TRBJ2-1; no definite D call. CDR1 SGHRS and CDR2 YFSETQ come from the germline V gene. Trimming pared 2 bases from V and 10 bases from J, leaving 10 bases between. This CDR3 has 12 amino acids. The CDR3 sequence is CASSFSVREQFF. CDR3 bases: TGCGCCAGCAGCTTCAGCGTCCGGGAGCAGTTCTTC. Supplemented by reference TRBV5-1 and TRBJ2-1, the full variable domain reads KAGVTQTPRYLIKTRGQQVTLSCSPISGHRSVSWYQQTPGQGLQFLFEYFSETQRNKGNFPGRFSGRQFSNSRSEMNVSTLELGDSALYLCASSFSVREQFFGPGTRLTVL.

There are a few counts of this clone. This chain uses TRBV28 with TRBJ1-1; possibly TRBD1 for D (5 bases). The germline V and J ends were trimmed by 1 base and 6 bases, with 15 bases remaining between them. Germline V gene data show CDR1 as MDHEN and CDR2 as SYDVKM. This CDR3 region has 15 residues. In DNA, the CDR3 is TGTGCCAGCAGTTTATCCCCGGGACTTTGGGCTGAAGCTTTCTTT. Encoded protein: CASSLSPGLWAEAFF.

V gene TRBV9 combines with J gene TRBJ1-1; 7 bases map to TRBD1. Germline values: CDR1 SGDLS, CDR2 YYNGEE. The CDR3 length is 16 residues. J was trimmed by 1 base and V by 3 bases; bases with no gene match: 9. This CDR3 reads CASSERQGVGNTEAFF. The CDR3 nucleotides read TGTGCCAGCAGCGAGAGACAGGGAGTAGGGAACACTGAAGCTTTCTTT.

This clone was observed a single time. This sequence joins TRBV28 and TRBJ1-1; D ambiguous. V lost 7 bases to trimming and J lost 1 base, with 7 bases between them. In germline, CDR1 is MDHEN, CDR2 SYDVKM. The CDR3 is 12 residues long. CDR3 loop: CASMGRNTEAFF. Here the CDR3 DNA reads TGTGCCAGCATGGGGAGGAACACTGAAGCTTTCTTT.

The CDR3 DNA is TGTGCCAGCAGCTTTCGGGCGGCAGGGGACTACGAGCAGTACTTC. This codes for CASSFRAAGDYEQYF. The chain is built from TRBV7-8 and TRBJ2-7, with D perhaps matching TRBD1 (6 bases). Looked up from germline, CDR1 is SGHVS and CDR2 is FQNEAQ. The CDR3 runs 15 residues. Trimming stripped 3 bases from V and 3 bases from J, with 15 bases between.

This clone has just one count. The gene calls are TRBV27 and TRBJ2-3; unclear D gene. V lost 3 bases and J lost 1, with 17 bases in between. The length of the CDR3 is 17 residues. CDR1 MNHEY and CDR2 SMNVEV come from the germline V gene (reference sequence). The CDR3 loop reads CASSFHDGSYGTDTQYF. DNA of the CDR3: TGTGCCAGCAGTTTCCATGATGGTAGCTATGGCACAGATACGCAGTATTTT.

The V gene is TRBV6-4, the J gene TRBJ1-2; no clear D. The CDR3 is 15 residues long. Trimming removed 5 bases from V and 1 base from J, with 14 bases in between. Germline CDR1 MRHNA, CDR2 SNTAGT. The CDR3 sequence is CASSLFSGVNYGYTF. CDR3 DNA sequence: TGTGCCAGCAGTCTCTTCTCCGGGGTTAACTATGGCTACACCTTC.

The V and J genes are TRBV6-1 and TRBJ1-2, with TRBD1 matching over 8 bases. Germline assignment: CDR1 MNHNS and CDR2 SASEGT. This CDR3 is built from 14 residues. V was pared by 7 bases and J by 4 bases, with 8 bases of the junction left unmatched. The CDR3 coding sequence is TGTGCCAGCACCCTCGGTGGACAGGGCTATGGCTACACCTTC. Its translation: CASTLGGQGYGYTF.

The J gene is TRBJ1-5, the V gene TRBV19, with D perhaps matching TRBD1 (5 bases). Germline V CDR1 and CDR2: LNHDA, SQIVND (reference sequence). Trimming took 6 bases from V and 1 from J, leaving 10 bases between them. CDR3 length equals 14 residues. In DNA form, the CDR3 reads TGTGCCAGTAGCTGGGGGGTAAGCAATCAGCCCCAGCATTTT. It encodes CASSWGVSNQPQHF. The whole variable domain, filled in from reference TRBV19 and TRBJ1-5, reads DGGITQSPKYLFRKEGQNVTLSCEQNLNHDAMYWYRQDPGQGLRLIYYSQIVNDFQKGDIAEGYSVSREKKESFPLTVTSAQKNPTAFYLCASSWGVSNQPQHFGDGTRLSIL.

This chain connects TRBV4-2 to TRBJ2-6; D might be TRBD2 (5 bases). The CDR3 consists of 18 residues. Trimming stripped 4 bases from V and 0 bases from J, with 16 bases between. Germline V gives CDR1 LGHNA, CDR2 YNFKEQ. The CDR3 bases are TGTGCCAGCAGCCCCCCGGGGAACAGATCCTCTGGGGCCAACGTCCTGACTTTC. This encodes CASSPPGNRSSGANVLTF.

The rearrangement uses TRBV7-9 and TRBJ1-1, with unresolved D. Deletions cut 8 bases from V and 1 base from J, with 17 bases between. The germline V gene has CDR1 SEHNR and CDR2 FQNEAQ (reference sequence). CDR3 size: 15 residues. The CDR3 reads CASLTVTDQNTEAFF. The CDR3 DNA is TGTGCCAGCTTAACAGTTACCGACCAGAACACTGAAGCTTTCTTT. Based on the CDR3 plus reference TRBV7-9 and TRBJ1-1, the full variable domain is DTGVSQNPRHKITKRGQNVTFRCDPISEHNRLYWYRQTLGQGPEFLTYFQNEAQLEKSRLLSDRFSAERPKGSFSTLEIQRTEQGDSAMYLCASLTVTDQNTEAFFGQGTRLTVV.

In its sample, this clone was seen once. V usage is TRBV6-1 and J usage is TRBJ2-2; 11 positions match TRBD2. Looked up from germline, CDR1 is MNHNS and CDR2 is SASEGT. The CDR3 contains 15 residues. The J segment lost 6 bases and the V segment lost 8 bases, leaving 8 bases of the junction unmatched. The CDR3 is CASEVELAGAGELFF. The CDR3 DNA follows: TGTGCCAGCGAGGTGGAACTAGCGGGGGCCGGGGAGCTGTTTTTT.

Only one count was recorded for this clone. The chain has TRBV29-1 and TRBJ2-7; 9 positions agree with TRBD1. V was pared by 7 bases and J by 0 bases, with 4 bases of the junction left unmatched. CDR3 length equals 13 residues. Germline CDR1 is SQVTM and CDR2 is ANQGSEA. CDR3 in DNA: TGCAGCGCGGGACAGGGCCTCTCCTACGAGCAGTACTTC. Translating gives CSAGQGLSYEQYF.

The chain has TRBV19 and TRBJ2-3, with 11 bases matching TRBD2. This CDR3 is 15 amino acids long. Germline loops: CDR1 LNHDA, CDR2 SQIVND (reference sequence). J lost 6 bases, V lost 7 bases, and 9 bases had no gene match. The CDR3 DNA reads TGTGCCAGTACCCCAGGTAGCGGGAGGGTTGATACGCAGTATTTT. Amino acids: CASTPGSGRVDTQYF.

CDR3 DNA: TGTGCCAGCAGCTTAGTAGGGACTGGATTGGGTAGCGGGTACGAGCAGTACTTC. It specifies CASSLVGTGLGSGYEQYF. The genes are TRBV11-2 and TRBJ2-7; 7 bases fit TRBD2. V lost 1 base and J lost 4; bases outside the gene matches: 16. The CDR3 is 18 residues long. Germline lookup yields CDR1 SGHAT and CDR2 FQNNGV.

The rearrangement joins TRBV4-1 to TRBJ2-1; TRBD2 matches at 7 bases. CDR1 is MGHRA and CDR2 is YSYEKL in the germline V gene. This CDR3 contains 16 residues. The V and J ends lost 0 bases and 0 bases, in that order; junction bases with no gene match: 2. This CDR3 is CASSQDGTISYNEQFF. The CDR3 nucleotides read TGCGCCAGCAGCCAAGATGGGACTATCTCCTACAATGAGCAGTTCTTC.

The chain couples TRBV6-1 to TRBJ2-1, with 10 nucleotides matching TRBD2. The V segment lost 8 bases and the J segment 10 bases; nucleotides outside the gene matches: 8. Germline loops: CDR1 MNHNS, CDR2 SASEGT. CDR3 length: 13 amino acids. CDR3 DNA: TGTGCCAGCTTGGCTAGCGGGAGTCGAGAGCAGTTCTTC. Its translation is CASLASGSREQFF.